The subject of this entry is one T cell receptor beta chain. Its target antigen remains unknown. Per-base qualities were not stored, and no clone one base away is much larger. These data are taken from a study of patients and donors after allogeneic stem cell transplantation (dated by TCRdb to the early 2020s). V and J lose 5 bases and 3 bases, and a span of 14 bases separates them. From its cysteine to its phenylalanine, the CDR3 spans 14 amino acids. Left in the record is the CDR3 DNA by itself, 42 bases read in frame from the first base. From a lookup of the germline V gene, CDR1 and CDR2 are SGHTA and FQGNSA. Libraries were prepared through RT-PCR. Data came from a NextSeq 550. The raw public data were reprocessed by TCRdb itself: fastp quality trimming at Q25, MiXCR clonotype calling, in-frame beta chains only. Entries that share a CDR3 protein sequence are merged under the most common genes and DNA. This sample lists 390,000 or so distinct CDR3 sequences; 16% were detected once. The top ten hold 7.2% of the sample.

This TCR was sampled from a human donor who was either an allogeneic HSCT recipient or a stem cell or donor lymphocyte infusion donor (not recorded which). It is not recorded whose cells these are; they may come from a transplant donor. The sequencing sample was made of blood, either unsorted or a sorted T cell fraction (not recorded which). The chain is made from TRBV7-2 and TRBJ2-7; no D gene can be assigned with confidence. The CDR3 protein sequence reads: CASSPPQLFYEQYF. The DNA sequence is given as TGTGCCAGCAGCCCGCCGCAGCTATTCTACGAGCAGTACTTC.